This T cell receptor beta chain was recorded in a study of blood T cell repertoires in COVID-19 (TCRdb year 2020). In the study overall: Samples covering the acute and convalescent phases of COVID-19 were provided by collaborators in the United States, Italy and Spain. Subjects who had been exposed to COVID-19, were actively infected with it, or had recovered from it provided the deeply sampled blood TCRbeta repertoires that made up the dataset. Nearly every sample came with metadata listing a de-identified subject ID, COVID-19 status, age in years and sex. Where HLA class I and class II types were available, the types were taken from metadata supplied by the sample provider, not from assay-based typing. A freely available public database, intended as a resource for researchers studying the immune response to SARS-CoV-2, is where the repertoires were released. The prospective study material was composed of cDNA or gDNA derived from T cells, B-cell-depleted T cells, or PBMCs. The samples were drawn from the first 160 participants of the ongoing ImmuneRACE study and from 950 to 1,500 subjects provided by 6 global collaborators.

As concerns this clone: Its antigen is unknown. Base qualities are not recorded, but no much larger clone differs from it by a single base.

Overall study outcomes, separate from this receptor: How much clinical and demographic metadata was included differed by source and by participant, and the metadata was provided uncurated.

Whole blood was collected in K2EDTA tubes by collaborating institutions according to the institutions' own protocols. For TCRbeta analysis, collaborators shipped samples as frozen whole blood, isolated PBMCs, or DNA extracted from either of those sample types. The germline V gene yields MNHEY for CDR1 and SVGAGI for CDR2. The CDR3 starts with the cysteine, ends with the phenylalanine, and has 14 residues. Just the 42-base CDR3 DNA is kept, in frame starting at base 1. V is pared back by 3 bases and J by 10 bases, with 13 bases lying between the germline termini. TCRbeta CDR3 regions were amplified from genomic DNA by means of the immunoSEQ Assay, a bias-controlled multiplex PCR. In the authors' own workflow: Nucleated cell counts per sample were estimated from amplification of reference gene primers within the assay. To quantify the absolute abundance of each unique TCRbeta CDR3 rearrangement, sequence reads were collapsed and filtered. Productive Simpson clonality was computed per sample as the square root of Simpson's diversity index over productive rearrangements. This is the immuneACCESS table as TCRdb keeps it, with only in-frame sequences that have V and J called. A part of the clones is gone; compared with another copy, unresolved V genes explain less than half, and the rest is unexplained. V, J and clone size are taken as reported in that table, and D and trimming were inferred from the DNA itself. The sample table shows about 35,000 clones, and about four fifths are seen once. Approximately 11% of the sample comes from the top ten.

This clonotype was obtained from a man between 60 and 75 years old in a cohort sampled during active COVID-19. The V and J segments used are TRBV6-5 and TRBJ1-6, with a weak D call of TRBD1 (5 bases match). The specimen sequenced was peripheral blood. The sequence in DNA is TGTGCCAGCAGTTATGGCGACAGCTACTCACCCCTCCACTTT. This codes for CASSYGDSYSPLHF.